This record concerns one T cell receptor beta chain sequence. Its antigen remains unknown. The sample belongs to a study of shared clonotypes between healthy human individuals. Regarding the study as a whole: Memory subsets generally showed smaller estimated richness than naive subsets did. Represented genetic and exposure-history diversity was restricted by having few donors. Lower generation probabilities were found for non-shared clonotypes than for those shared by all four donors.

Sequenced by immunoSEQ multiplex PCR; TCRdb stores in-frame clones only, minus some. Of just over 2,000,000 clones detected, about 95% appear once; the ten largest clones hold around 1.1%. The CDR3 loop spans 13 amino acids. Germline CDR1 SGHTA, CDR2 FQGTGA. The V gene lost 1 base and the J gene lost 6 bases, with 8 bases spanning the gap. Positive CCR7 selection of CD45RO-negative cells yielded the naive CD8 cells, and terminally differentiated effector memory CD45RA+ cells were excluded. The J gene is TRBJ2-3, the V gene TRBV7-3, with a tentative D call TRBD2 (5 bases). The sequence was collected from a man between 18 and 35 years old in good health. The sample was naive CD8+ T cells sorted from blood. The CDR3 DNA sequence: TGTGCCAGCAGCTTAATGAGAGGGGATACGCAGTATTTT. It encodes CASSLMRGDTQYF.